What follows is one T cell receptor (beta chain) and its context. Its antigen is not yet known. The input lacks base qualities; no much larger clone sits a single base away. The library was produced with RACE. Sequenced using a NextSeq 500. During library preparation, unique molecular identifiers were attached to individual cDNA molecules so that TCRs could be counted in a quantitative, reproducible way. Each blood RNA sample was used to sequence both TCR alpha and TCR beta chains. On the study's bioinformatics: The median number of TCRs per sample was around 96,000, ranging from about 20,000 to 750,000. The Decombinator software suite was used to annotate the V, J and CDR3 of the TCR reads. For PS versus PT1 abundance plots, all samples were subsampled to the same number of TCRs (28,000). TCRs were defined as expanded if absent before sensitization and observed at least eight times at the 2-week time point. Using fastp at Q25 and MiXCR, TCRdb reprocessed the public reads and kept productive beta chains. Records with the same CDR3 protein are collapsed into one entry carrying the most frequent genes and DNA. It is TCRdb's table, rather than the study itself, that gives the V and J calls and clone size. The sample table lists 100,000 to 150,000 distinct CDR3 sequences, about 13% of them with a count of one. In total, the top ten clones hold around 2.8% of the sample.

The source of the sample is a study of human T cells and chemical hapten exposure (dated by TCRdb to about 2021). Regarding the study in general: For sensitization, 2% DPC in acetone was applied to a roughly 2 cm by roughly 2 cm area of upper inner arm skin. Throughout the approximately 22-week study period, patients were also given weekly therapeutic DPC doses on the scalp. Patch testing was performed on the upper back with Finn chambers containing 0.01% DPC, and the patch tests were scored after 6 days according to International Contact Dermatitis Research Group standards. Alopecia areata with under or over 50% scalp involvement, alopecia totalis and alopecia universalis were represented in the patient cohort, which was mostly female. Libraries were pooled for sequencing, and variation in per-sample TCR yields was attributed mainly to small differences in library volumes within the pool. This study followed changes in the peripheral blood TCR repertoire in vivo during primary and secondary sensitization of alopecia patients to the hapten diphenylcyclopropenone (DPC). Blood samples were taken from patients before sensitization (week 0) and then at 2, 6 and about 24 weeks after DPC sensitization. Roughly 30 alopecia patients gave blood for TCR sequencing at one to four time points (pre-sensitization, 2, 6 and 24 weeks).

Read against the paper, the sample's time point label means: pre-sensitization, week 0. The treatment or condition label here, explained by the study, means: therapeutic diphenylcyclopropenone sensitization with weekly scalp DPC. Blood at each patch-test visit was drawn before the patch test was applied. Patients were considered eligible if aged 18 to 70, diagnosed with alopecia and deemed suitable for DPC therapy, and patients were excluded if pregnant. Unfractionated whole blood was collected in Tempus Blood RNA tubes, and total RNA was extracted from that blood. The V and J ends are trimmed by 7 bases and 8 bases, leaving 18 bases between them. The CDR3 runs 15 residues from the cysteine to the phenylalanine. The kept DNA is CDR3 alone, 45 bases in frame from the first base. Study-wide conclusions, independent of this receptor: Alopecia, a presumed autoimmune disease, was present in all patients, so the immune response of the patients might differ from that of healthy individuals. After repeated subsampling, the strength of the expansion versus patch-test correlation and the threshold at which it became significant changed. The number of PT1 expanded TCRs positively correlated with patch test score, significant at thresholds 8, 16 and 32 but not 4. DPC sensitization did not change the number of TCRs with a frequency above 1 in 1000, and there was no evidence of changes in global repertoire structure. Significantly more large CDR3 similarity clusters were formed by expanded TCRs than by pre-sensitization or healthy control sets, consistent with antigen-driven responses.

The specimen was whole blood, collected in connection with sensitization to the hapten diphenylcyclopropenone (DPC). This clonotype was obtained from a woman under 30 with alopecia areata. Some clones in this sample may be carry-over from other donors' samples. Here the chain combines TRBV12-3 or TRBV12-4 and TRBJ1-6; the D gene is not confidently resolved. The CDR3 protein is CASTPDTLLYSPLHF. The sequenced DNA: TGTGCCAGCACCCCCGACACCTTGCTTTATTCACCCCTCCACTTT.